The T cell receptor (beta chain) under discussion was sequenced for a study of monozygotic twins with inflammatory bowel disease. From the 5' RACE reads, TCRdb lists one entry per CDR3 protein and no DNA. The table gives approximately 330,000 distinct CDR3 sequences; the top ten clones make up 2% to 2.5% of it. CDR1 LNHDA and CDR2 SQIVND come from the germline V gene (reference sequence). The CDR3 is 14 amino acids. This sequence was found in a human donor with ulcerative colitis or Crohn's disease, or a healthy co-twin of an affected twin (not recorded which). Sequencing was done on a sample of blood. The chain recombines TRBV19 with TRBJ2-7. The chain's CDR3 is CASSIAGQLYEQYF. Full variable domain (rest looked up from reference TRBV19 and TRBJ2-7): DGGITQSPKYLFRKEGQNVTLSCEQNLNHDAMYWYRQDPGQGLRLIYYSQIVNDFQKGDIAEGYSVSREKKESFPLTVTSAQKNPTAFYLCASSIAGQLYEQYFGPGTRLTVT.